These T cell receptor beta chains were read from a single sample in a study of blood T cell repertoires in COVID-19. Sequenced by immunoSEQ multiplex PCR; TCRdb stores in-frame clones only, minus some. The table has tens of thousands of clones, around 86% seen once. Specimen: peripheral blood. All receptors come from a middle-aged man with COVID-19, enrolled during active disease. CDR3s include the opening cysteine and the closing phenylalanine or tryptophan. The order of the fields is J gene, D gene, clone size, V gene, CDR3 protein, CDR3 DNA. The D gene is left open where the match is weak. Clone sizes are given selectively: once, few, many, or a class where the clone is expanded.

>TRBJ2-1|TRBD2|.|TRBV7-2
CASSFLLAGNLYNEQFF
TGTGCCAGCAGCTTTTTACTAGCGGGGAACCTATACAATGAGCAGTTCTTC
>TRBJ2-1|TRBD2|.|TRBV10-3
CAIRKTSGGSYNEQFF
TGTGCCATCAGAAAGACTAGCGGGGGGTCCTACAATGAGCAGTTCTTC
>TRBJ2-2|.|.|TRBV5-4
CASSFQGHTGELFF
TGTGCCAGCAGCTTTCAGGGCCACACCGGGGAGCTGTTTTTT
>TRBJ2-1|.|few|TRBV12-3/TRBV12-4
CASGLINEQFF
TGTGCCAGCGGGCTCATCAATGAGCAGTTCTTC
>TRBJ1-5|.|.|TRBV30
CAWSVQVLNQPQHF
TGTGCCTGGAGTGTACAGGTTCTCAATCAGCCCCAGCATTTT
>TRBJ1-2|.|.|TRBV6-5
CASRIGRRGGYTF
TGTGCCAGCAGGATCGGACGACGAGGGGGCTACACCTTC
>TRBJ2-3|.|.|TRBV21-1
CASSKGSTVAGERNTQYF
TGTGCCAGCAGCAAAGGGAGTACGGTAGCGGGGGAAAGGAATACGCAGTATTTT
>TRBJ1-1|TRBD1|few|TRBV6-5
CASRGQGWWAEAFF
TGTGCCAGCAGGGGACAGGGCTGGTGGGCTGAAGCTTTCTTT
>TRBJ1-5|.|.|TRBV2
CASTERGNSNQPQHF
TGTGCCAGCACCGAGCGGGGGAATAGCAATCAGCCCCAGCATTTT
>TRBJ1-2|.|once|TRBV7-9
CASSSGLAGYGYTF
TGTGCCAGCAGCTCCGGCTTGGCAGGTTATGGCTACACCTTC
>TRBJ2-1|.|.|TRBV5-4
CASSLFVGGNNEQFF
TGTGCCAGCAGCTTGTTTGTGGGGGGAAACAATGAGCAGTTCTTC